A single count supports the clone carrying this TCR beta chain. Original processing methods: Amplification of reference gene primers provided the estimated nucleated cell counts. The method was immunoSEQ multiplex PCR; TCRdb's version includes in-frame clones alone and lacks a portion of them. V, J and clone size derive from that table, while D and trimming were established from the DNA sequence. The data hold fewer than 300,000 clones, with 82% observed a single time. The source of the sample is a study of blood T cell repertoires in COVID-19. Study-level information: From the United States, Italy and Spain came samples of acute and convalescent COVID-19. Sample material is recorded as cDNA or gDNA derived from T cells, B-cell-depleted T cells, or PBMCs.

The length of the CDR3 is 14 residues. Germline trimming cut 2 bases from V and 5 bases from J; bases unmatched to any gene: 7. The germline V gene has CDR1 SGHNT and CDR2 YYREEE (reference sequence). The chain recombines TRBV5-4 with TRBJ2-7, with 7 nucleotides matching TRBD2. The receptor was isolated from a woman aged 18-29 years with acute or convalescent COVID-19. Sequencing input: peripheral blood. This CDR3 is CASSFGGRGDEQYF. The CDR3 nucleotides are TGTGCCAGCAGCTTCGGCGGGAGAGGGGACGAGCAGTACTTC. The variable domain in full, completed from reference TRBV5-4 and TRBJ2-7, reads ETGVTQSPTHLIKTRGQQVTLRCSSQSGHNTVSWYQQALGQGPQFIFQYYREEENGRGNFPPRFSGLQFPNYSSELNVNALELDDSALYLCASSFGGRGDEQYFGPGTRLTVT.